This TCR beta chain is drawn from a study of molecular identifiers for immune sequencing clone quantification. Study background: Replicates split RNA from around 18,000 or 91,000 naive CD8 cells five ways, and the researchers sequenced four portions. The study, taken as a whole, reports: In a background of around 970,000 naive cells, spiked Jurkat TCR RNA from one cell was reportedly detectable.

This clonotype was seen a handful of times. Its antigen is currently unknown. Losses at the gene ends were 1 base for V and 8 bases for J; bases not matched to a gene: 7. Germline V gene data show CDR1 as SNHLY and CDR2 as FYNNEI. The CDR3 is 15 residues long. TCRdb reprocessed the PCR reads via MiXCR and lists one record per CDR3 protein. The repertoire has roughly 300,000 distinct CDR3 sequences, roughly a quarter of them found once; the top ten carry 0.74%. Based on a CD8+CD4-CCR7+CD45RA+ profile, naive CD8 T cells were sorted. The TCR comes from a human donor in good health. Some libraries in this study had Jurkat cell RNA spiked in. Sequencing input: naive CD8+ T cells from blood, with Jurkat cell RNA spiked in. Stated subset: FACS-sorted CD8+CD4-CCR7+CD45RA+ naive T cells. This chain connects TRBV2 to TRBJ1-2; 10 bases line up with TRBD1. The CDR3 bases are TGTGCCAGCAGTGAAGGAGGGACAGGGGCTTTGGGCTACACCTTC. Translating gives CASSEGGTGALGYTF. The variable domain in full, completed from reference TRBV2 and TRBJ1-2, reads EPEVTQTPSHQVTQMGQEVILRCVPISNHLYFYWYRQILGQKVEFLVSFYNNEISEKSEIFDDQFSVERPDGSNFTLKIRSTKLEDSAMYFCASSEGGTGALGYTFGSGTRLTVV.